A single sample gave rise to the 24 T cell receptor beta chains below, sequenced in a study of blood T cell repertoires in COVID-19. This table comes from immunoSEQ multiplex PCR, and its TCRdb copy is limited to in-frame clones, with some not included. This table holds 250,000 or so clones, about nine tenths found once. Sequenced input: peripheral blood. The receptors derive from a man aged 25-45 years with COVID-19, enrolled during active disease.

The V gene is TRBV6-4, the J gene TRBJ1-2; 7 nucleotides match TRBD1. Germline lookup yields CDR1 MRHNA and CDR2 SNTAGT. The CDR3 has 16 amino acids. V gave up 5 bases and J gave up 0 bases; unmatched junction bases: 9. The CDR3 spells CASSRDSPGANYGYTF. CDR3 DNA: TGTGCCAGCAGTAGGGACAGCCCAGGGGCTAACTATGGCTACACCTTC.

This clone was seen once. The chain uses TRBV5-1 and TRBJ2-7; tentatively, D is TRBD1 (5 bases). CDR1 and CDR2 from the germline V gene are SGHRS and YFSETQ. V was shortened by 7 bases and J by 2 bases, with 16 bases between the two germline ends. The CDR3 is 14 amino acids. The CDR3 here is CASAKPAGPYEQYF. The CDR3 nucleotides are TGCGCCAGCGCGAAACCAGCAGGGCCCTACGAGCAGTACTTC.

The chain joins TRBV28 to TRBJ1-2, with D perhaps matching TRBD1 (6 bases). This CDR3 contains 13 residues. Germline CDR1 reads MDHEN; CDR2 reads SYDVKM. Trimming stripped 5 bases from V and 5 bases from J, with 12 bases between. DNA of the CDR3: TGTGCCAGCAGTGTGACAGGATTTTATGGCTACACCTTC. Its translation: CASSVTGFYGYTF.

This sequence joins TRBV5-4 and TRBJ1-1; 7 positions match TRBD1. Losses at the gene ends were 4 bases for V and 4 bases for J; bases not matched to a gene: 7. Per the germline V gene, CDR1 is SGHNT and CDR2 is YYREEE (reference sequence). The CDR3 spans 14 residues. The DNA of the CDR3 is TGTGCCAGCAGCCCCAGACAGGGTGGCACTGAAGCTTTCTTT. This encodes CASSPRQGGTEAFF.

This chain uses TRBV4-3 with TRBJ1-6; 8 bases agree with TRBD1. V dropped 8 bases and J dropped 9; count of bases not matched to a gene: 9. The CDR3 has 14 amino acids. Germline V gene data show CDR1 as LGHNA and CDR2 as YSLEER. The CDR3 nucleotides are TGCGCCAGCTCCAAACAGGGGGAAGGTTCACCCCTCCACTTT. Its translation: CASSKQGEGSPLHF.

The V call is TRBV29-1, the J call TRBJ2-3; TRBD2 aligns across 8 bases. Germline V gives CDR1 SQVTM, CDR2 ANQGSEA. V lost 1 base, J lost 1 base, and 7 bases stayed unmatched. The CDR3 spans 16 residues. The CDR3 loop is CSVEAGGRSRTDTQYF. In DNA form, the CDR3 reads TGCAGCGTTGAAGCGGGAGGGAGATCTCGCACAGATACGCAGTATTTT.

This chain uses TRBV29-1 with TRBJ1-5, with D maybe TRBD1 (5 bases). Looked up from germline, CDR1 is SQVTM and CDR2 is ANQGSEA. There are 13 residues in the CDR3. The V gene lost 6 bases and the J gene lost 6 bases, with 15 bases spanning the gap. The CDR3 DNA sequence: TGCAGCGTGCTGACAGACGGGAGTCAGCCCCAGCATTTT. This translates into CSVLTDGSQPQHF.

In nucleotides, the CDR3 is TGTGCCAGCAGTTCCGGGGGGACCACAGATACGCAGTATTTT. Translating it yields CASSSGGTTDTQYF. The chain links TRBV28 to TRBJ2-3, with 7 bases lining up with TRBD2. Germline V gene lookup returns CDR1 MDHEN and CDR2 SYDVKM. There are 14 residues in the CDR3. Germline trimming cut 4 bases from V and 2 bases from J; bases unmatched to any gene: 3.

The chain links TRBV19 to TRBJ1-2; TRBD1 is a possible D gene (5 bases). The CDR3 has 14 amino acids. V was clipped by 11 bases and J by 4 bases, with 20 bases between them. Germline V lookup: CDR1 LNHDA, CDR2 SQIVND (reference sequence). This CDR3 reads CASTPGGTSYGYTF. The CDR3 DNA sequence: TGTGCCTCAACCCCTGGCGGGACCTCCTATGGCTACACCTTC.

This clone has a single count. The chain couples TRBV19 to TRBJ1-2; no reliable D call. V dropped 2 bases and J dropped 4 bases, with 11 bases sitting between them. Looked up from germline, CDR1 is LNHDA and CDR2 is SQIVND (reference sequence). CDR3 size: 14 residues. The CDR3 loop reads CASSIMARPYGYTF. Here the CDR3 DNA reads TGTGCCAGTAGTATAATGGCCAGGCCCTATGGCTACACCTTC.

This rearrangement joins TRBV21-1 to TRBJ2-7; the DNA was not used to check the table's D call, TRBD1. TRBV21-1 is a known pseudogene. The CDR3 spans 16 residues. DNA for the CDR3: TGTGCCAGCAGCAGCCCGCACCGGGACAGAACCTACGAGCAGTACTTC. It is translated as CASSSPHRDRTYEQYF.

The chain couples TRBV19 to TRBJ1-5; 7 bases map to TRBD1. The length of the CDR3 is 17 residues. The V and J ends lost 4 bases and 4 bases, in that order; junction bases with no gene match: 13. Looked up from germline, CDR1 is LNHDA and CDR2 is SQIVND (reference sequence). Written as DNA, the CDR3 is TGTGCCAGTAGTAAATCGATCGACAGGGTCAGGAATCAGCCCCAGCATTTT. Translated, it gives CASSKSIDRVRNQPQHF.

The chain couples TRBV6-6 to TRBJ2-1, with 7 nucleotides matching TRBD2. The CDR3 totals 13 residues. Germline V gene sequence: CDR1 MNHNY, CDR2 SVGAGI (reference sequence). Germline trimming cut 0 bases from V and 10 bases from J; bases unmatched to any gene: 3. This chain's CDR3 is CASSYSGGQEQFF. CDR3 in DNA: TGTGCCAGCAGTTACTCGGGAGGGCAGGAGCAGTTCTTC.

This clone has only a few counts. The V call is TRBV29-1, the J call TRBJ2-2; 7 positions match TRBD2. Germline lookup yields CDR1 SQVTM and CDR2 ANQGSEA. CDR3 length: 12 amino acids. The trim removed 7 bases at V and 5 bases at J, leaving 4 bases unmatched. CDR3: CSARGGTGELFF. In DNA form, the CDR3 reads TGCAGCGCACGCGGGGGAACCGGGGAGCTGTTTTTT.

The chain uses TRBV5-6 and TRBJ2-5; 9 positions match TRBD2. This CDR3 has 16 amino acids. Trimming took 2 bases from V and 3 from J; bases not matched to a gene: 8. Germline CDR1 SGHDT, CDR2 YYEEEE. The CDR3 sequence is CASSFAGLASEETQYF. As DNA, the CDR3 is TGTGCCAGCAGCTTTGCCGGACTAGCGTCTGAAGAGACCCAGTACTTC. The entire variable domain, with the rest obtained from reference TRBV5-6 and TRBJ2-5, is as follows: DAGVTQSPTHLIKTRGQQVTLRCSPKSGHDTVSWYQQALGQGPQFIFQYYEEEERQRGNFPDRFSGHQFPNYSSELNVNALLLGDSALYLCASSFAGLASEETQYFGPGTRLLVL.

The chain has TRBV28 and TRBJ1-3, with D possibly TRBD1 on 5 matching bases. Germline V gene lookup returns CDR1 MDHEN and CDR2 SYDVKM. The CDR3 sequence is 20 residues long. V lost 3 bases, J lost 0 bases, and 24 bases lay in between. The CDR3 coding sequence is TGTGCCAGCAGTTTCCTGATCCGACGCGGGACTGCTCACTCTGGAAACACCATATATTTT. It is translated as CASSFLIRRGTAHSGNTIYF. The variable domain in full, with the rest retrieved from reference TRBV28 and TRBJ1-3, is DVKVTQSSRYLVKRTGEKVFLECVQDMDHENMFWYRQDPGLGLRLIYFSYDVKMKEKGDIPEGYSVSREKKERFSLILESASTNQTSMYLCASSFLIRRGTAHSGNTIYFGEGSWLTVV.

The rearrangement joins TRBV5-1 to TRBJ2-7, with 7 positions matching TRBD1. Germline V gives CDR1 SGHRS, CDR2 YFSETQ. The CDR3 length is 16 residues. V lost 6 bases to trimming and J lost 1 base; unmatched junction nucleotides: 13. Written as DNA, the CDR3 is TGCGCCAGCATCAAGATACCCGGGACAGATTCCTACGAGCAGTACTTC. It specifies CASIKIPGTDSYEQYF.

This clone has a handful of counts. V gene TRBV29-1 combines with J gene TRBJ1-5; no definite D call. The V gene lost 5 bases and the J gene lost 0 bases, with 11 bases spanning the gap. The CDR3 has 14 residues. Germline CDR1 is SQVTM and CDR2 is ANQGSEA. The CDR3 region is CSVLGGDSNQPQHF. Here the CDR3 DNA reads TGCAGCGTTCTAGGCGGGGATAGCAATCAGCCCCAGCATTTT.

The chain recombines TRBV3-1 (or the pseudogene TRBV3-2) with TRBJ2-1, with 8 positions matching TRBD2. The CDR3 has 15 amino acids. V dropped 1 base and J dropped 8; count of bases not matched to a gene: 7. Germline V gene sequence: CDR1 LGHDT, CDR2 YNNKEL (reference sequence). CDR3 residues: CASSQAPGLGDEQFF. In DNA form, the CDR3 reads TGTGCCAGCAGCCAAGCCCCGGGACTAGGGGATGAGCAGTTCTTC.

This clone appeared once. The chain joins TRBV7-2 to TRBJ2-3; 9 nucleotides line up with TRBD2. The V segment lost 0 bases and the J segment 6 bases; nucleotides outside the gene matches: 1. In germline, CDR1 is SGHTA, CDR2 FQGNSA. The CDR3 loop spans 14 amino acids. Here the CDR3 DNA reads TGTGCCAGCAGCTTAGCGGCGGGGGGGGATACGCAGTATTTT. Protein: CASSLAAGGDTQYF.

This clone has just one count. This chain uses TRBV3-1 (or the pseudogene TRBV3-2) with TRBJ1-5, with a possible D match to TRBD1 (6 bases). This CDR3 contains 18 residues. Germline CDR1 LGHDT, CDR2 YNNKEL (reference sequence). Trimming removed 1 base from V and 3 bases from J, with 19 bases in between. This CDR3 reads CASSQGPRGGSINQPQHF. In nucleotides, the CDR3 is TGTGCCAGCAGCCAAGGCCCCAGGGGAGGGAGCATCAATCAGCCCCAGCATTTT.

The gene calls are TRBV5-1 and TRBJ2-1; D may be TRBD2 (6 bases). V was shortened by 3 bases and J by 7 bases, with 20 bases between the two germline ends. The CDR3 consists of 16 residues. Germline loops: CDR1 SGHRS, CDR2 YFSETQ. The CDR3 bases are TGCGCCAGCAGCTCCGGGGGTAGGACGAGCGCGAATGAGCAGTTCTTC. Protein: CASSSGGRTSANEQFF.

Here the CDR3 DNA reads TGTGCCAGCAGCCCCCGGACAGACTCTGGAAACACCATATATTTT. Its translation is CASSPRTDSGNTIYF. The chain links TRBV9 to TRBJ1-3; the D gene is possibly TRBD1 (6 bases). Germline lookup yields CDR1 SGDLS and CDR2 YYNGEE. Trimming took off 4 bases at V and 0 bases at J, with 11 bases between the two ends. The CDR3 has 15 amino acids.

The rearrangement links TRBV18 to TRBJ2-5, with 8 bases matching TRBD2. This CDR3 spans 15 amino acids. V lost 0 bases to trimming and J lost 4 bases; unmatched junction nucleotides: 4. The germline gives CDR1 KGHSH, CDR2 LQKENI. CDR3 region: CASSPPDAGGETQYF. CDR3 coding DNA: TGTGCCAGCTCACCACCAGATGCGGGAGGAGAGACCCAGTACTTC. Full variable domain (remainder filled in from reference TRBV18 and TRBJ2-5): NAGVMQNPRHLVRRRGQEARLRCSPMKGHSHVYWYRQLPEEGLKFMVYLQKENIIDESGMPKERFSAEFPKEGPSILRIQQVVRGDSAAYFCASSPPDAGGETQYFGPGTRLLVL.